A selection of T cell receptor beta chains follows, all from one sample in a study of blood T cell repertoires in COVID-19. Repertoires were generated with immunoSEQ multiplex PCR, while TCRdb's copy carries only in-frame clones and drops some. The sample includes 200,000 to 300,000 clones, around 89% of them seen just once. Sequences were obtained from PBMCs or T cells enriched from blood (not recorded which). The receptors were sampled from a woman aged 40 to 49 with acute COVID-19. CDR3s leave out the opening cysteine and the closing phenylalanine or tryptophan. Fields, in order: J gene, V gene, CDR3 protein.

TRBJ2-2 | TRBV5-1 | ASSPWTGNTGELF
TRBJ2-1 | TRBV28 | ASSKRPGLANNEQF
TRBJ2-5 | TRBV28 | ASSERGTAEETQY
TRBJ2-7 | TRBV9 | ASSESGRGGEQY
TRBJ2-7 | TRBV27 | ASSPPPLTPSSYEQY
TRBJ1-2 | TRBV6-2/TRBV6-3 | ASSYPRGFRDYGYT
TRBJ1-5 | TRBV19 | ASRRDRGYNQPQH
TRBJ1-2 | TRBV19 | ASSINEGAGYGYT
TRBJ1-1 | TRBV3-1/TRBV3-2 | ASSHVGQGNTEAF
TRBJ2-3 | TRBV5-6 | ASSSGQGTDTQY
TRBJ2-2 | TRBV28 | ASSGTGRGGELF
TRBJ1-1 | TRBV20-1 | TLRGAAEAF
TRBJ2-1 | TRBV27 | ASSGQGLAADNEQF
TRBJ2-3 | TRBV11-2 | ASSLYPWTSGGTDTQY
TRBJ1-2 | TRBV2 | ASSGTAYGYT